These T cell receptor beta chains were read from a single sample in a study of shared clonotypes between healthy human individuals. TCRdb's table, derived via immunoSEQ multiplex PCR, lists solely in-frame clones and lacks some. The sample lists around 1.9 million clones, 93% seen once, with around 1.7% in the top ten. Sequencing used naive CD8+ T cells from PBMCs. The receptors were sampled from a man between 18 and 35 years old in good health. Some clones in this sample may be carry-over from other donors' samples. Each CDR3 is given with its conserved first and last residue. The order of the fields is V gene, J gene, clone size, D gene, CDR3 DNA, CDR3 protein. D genes are given only for firm matches. The listing skips clone size in some rows; elsewhere it reads once, few, many or a size class.

>TRBV7-2|TRBJ1-5|NA|NA
TGTGCCAGCAGCTTGAACGGGTTTAGGAATCAGCCCCAGCATTTT
CASSLNGFRNQPQHF
>TRBV11-2|TRBJ2-7|NA|NA
TGTGCCAGCAGCTTAGTAGGATCCTACGAGCAGTACTTC
CASSLVGSYEQYF
>TRBV4-1|TRBJ2-1|NA|NA
TGCGCCAGCAGCGTCAACTCCCTTGAGCAGTTCTTC
CASSVNSLEQFF
>TRBV9|TRBJ2-7|NA|NA
TGTGCCAGCAGCAACCCAAGGGGACAAAGGGCTACTTTCGAGCAGTACTTC
CASSNPRGQRATFEQYF
>TRBV27|TRBJ2-7|NA|NA
TGTGCCAGCAGTTTAGGGTGGCCAGCCGACCCCAACGAGCAGTACTTC
CASSLGWPADPNEQYF
>TRBV2|TRBJ2-5|NA|NA
TGTGCCAGCAGTGCCGGGTACAGATTCCAAGAGACCCAGTACTTC
CASSAGYRFQETQYF
>TRBV13|TRBJ2-1|NA|TRBD2
TGTGCCAGCAGCTGGGGGCTAGCGGGAGCCAATGAGCAGTTCTTC
CASSWGLAGANEQFF
>TRBV7-9|TRBJ2-1|NA|TRBD1
TGTGCCAGCAGCTTCCGGGACAGGGCATCCGGGAGTGAGCAGTTCTTC
CASSFRDRASGSEQFF
>TRBV5-6|TRBJ1-4|NA|NA
TGTGCCAGCAGCTTTGCGGGGAGGCTGTTTTTT
CASSFAGRLFF
>TRBV4-1|TRBJ2-2|NA|NA
TGCGCCAGCAGCCTTGCGCATAGCACCGGGGAGCTGTTTTTT
CASSLAHSTGELFF
>TRBV19|TRBJ2-7|NA|NA
TGTGCCAGTAGTCCGACACGGTGGGGATCCTACGAGCAGTACTTC
CASSPTRWGSYEQYF
>TRBV4-1|TRBJ2-7|once|NA
TGCGCCAGCAGCCTCAAGGCCCACTCTGGTCGCGAGCAGTACTTC
CASSLKAHSGREQYF
>TRBV28|TRBJ2-3|NA|NA
TGTGCCAGCACCTTAAACTTCCGCACAGATACGCAGTATTTT
CASTLNFRTDTQYF
>TRBV7-9|TRBJ2-1|once|NA
TGTGCCAGCAGCTTAGTTGGGCTAAGCAATGAGCAGTTCTTC
CASSLVGLSNEQFF
>TRBV5-4|TRBJ2-2|NA|NA
TGTGCCAGCAGCCCTAGTAGGTTCCCCGGGGAGCTGTTTTTT
CASSPSRFPGELFF
>TRBV29-1|TRBJ2-7|NA|TRBD2
TGCAGCGTTCGGACTAGCGCCTACGAGCAGTACTTC
CSVRTSAYEQYF
>TRBV9|TRBJ2-7|few|NA
TGTGCCAGCAGCGTAGGGGTCTCCTACGAGCAGTACTTC
CASSVGVSYEQYF